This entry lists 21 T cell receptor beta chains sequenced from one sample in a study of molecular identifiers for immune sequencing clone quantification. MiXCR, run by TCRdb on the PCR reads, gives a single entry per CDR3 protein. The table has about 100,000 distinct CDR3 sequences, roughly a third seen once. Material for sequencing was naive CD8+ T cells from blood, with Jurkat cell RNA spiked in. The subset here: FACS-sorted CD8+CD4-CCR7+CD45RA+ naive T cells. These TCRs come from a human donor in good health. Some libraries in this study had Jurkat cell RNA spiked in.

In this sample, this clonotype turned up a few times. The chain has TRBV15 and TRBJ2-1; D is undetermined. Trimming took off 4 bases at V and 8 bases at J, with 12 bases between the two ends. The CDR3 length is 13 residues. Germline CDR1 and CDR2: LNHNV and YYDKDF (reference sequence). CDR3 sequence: CATSTQKGYEQFF. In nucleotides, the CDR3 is TGTGCCACCAGCACTCAAAAAGGGTATGAGCAGTTCTTC.

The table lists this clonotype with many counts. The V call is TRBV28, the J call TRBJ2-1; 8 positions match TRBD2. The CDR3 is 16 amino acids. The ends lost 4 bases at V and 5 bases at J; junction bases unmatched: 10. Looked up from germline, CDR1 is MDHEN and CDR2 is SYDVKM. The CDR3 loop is CASSSESGTRDNEQFF. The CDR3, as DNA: TGTGCCAGCAGTTCCGAGTCCGGGACTAGGGACAATGAGCAGTTCTTC.

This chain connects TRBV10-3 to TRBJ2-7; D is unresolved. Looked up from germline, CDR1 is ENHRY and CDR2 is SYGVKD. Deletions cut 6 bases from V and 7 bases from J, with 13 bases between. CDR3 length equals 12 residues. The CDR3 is CAISLPSGEQYF. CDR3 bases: TGTGCCATCAGCCTACCGTCAGGAGAGCAGTACTTC.

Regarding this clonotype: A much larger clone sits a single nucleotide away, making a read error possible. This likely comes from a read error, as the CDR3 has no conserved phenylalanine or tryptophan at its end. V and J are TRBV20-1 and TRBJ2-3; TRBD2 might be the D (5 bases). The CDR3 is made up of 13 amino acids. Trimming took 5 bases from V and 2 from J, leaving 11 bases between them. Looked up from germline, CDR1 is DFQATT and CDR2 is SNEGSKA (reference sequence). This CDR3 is CSADERNTDTQYL. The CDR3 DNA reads TGCAGTGCTGATGAGCGGAACACAGATACGCAGTATCTT.

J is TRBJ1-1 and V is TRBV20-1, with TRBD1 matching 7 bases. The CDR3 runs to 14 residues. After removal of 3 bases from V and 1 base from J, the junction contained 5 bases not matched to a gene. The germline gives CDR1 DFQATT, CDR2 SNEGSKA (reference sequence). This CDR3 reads CSARGTEPNTEAFF. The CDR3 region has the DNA TGCAGTGCTAGGGGGACAGAACCGAACACTGAAGCTTTCTTT.

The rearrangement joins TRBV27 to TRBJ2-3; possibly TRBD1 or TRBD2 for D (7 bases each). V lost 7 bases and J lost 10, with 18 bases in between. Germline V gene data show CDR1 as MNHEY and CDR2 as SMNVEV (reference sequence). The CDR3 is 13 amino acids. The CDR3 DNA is TGTGCCAGCAAGGGGGCGGGGGACGGTGCGCAGTATTTT. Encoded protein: CASKGAGDGAQYF.

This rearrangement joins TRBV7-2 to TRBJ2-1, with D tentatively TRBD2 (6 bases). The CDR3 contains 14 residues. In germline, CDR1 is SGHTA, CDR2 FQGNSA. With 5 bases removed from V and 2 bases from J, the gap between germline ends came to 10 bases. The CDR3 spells CASSPGLTYNEQFF. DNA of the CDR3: TGTGCCAGCAGCCCCGGACTAACCTACAATGAGCAGTTCTTC.

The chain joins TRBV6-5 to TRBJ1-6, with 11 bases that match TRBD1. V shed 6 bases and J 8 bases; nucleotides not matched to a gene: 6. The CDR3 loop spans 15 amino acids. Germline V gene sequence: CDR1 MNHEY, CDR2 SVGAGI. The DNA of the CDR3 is TGTGCCAGCAGACCCCCGGGACAGGGGGATTCACCCCTCCACTTT. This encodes CASRPPGQGDSPLHF.

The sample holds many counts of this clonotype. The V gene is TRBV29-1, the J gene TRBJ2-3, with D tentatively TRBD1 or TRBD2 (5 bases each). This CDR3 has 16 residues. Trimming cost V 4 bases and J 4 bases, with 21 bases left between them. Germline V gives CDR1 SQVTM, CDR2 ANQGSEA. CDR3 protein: CSVVGDSGFSADTQYF. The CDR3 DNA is TGCAGCGTTGTAGGTGACAGCGGATTTAGCGCAGATACGCAGTATTTT.

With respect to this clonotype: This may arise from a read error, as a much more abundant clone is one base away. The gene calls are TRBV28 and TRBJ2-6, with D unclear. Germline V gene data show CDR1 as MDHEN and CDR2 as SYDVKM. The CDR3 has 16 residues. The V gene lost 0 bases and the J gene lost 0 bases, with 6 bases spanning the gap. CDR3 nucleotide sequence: TGTGCCAGCAGTTTATGGACGATCTCTGGGGCCAACGTCCTGACTTTC. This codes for CASSLWTISGANVLTF.

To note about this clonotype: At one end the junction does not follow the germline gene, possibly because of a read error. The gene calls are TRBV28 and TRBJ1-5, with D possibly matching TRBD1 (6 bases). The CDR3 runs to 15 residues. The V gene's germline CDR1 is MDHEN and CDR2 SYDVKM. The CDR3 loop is CAGSLGGRFSQPQHF. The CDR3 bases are TGTGCCGGCAGTTTAGGGGGGAGGTTTTCTCAGCCCCAGCATTTT.

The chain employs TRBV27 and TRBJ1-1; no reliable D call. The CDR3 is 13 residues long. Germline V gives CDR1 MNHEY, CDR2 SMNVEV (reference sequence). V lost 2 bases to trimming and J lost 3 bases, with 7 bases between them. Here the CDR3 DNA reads TGTGCCAGCAGTTTAGTTCGGGACACTGAAGCTTTCTTT. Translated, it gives CASSLVRDTEAFF.

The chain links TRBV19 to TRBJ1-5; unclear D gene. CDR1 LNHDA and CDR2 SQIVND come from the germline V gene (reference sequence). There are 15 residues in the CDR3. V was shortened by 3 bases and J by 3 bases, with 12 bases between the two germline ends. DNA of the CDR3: TGTGCCAGTAGTATGGTGGCAGGTTTCAATCAGCCCCAGCATTTT. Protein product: CASSMVAGFNQPQHF.

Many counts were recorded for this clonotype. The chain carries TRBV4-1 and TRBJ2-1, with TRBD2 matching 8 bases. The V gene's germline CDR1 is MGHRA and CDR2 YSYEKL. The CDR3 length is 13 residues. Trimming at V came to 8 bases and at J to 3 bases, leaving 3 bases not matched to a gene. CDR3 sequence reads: CASRLASYNEQFF. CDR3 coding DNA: TGCGCCAGCCGACTAGCGAGCTACAATGAGCAGTTCTTC.

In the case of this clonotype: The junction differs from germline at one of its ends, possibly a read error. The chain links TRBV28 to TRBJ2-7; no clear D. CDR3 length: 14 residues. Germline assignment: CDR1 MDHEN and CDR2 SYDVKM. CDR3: CACRRLLAPGEQNF. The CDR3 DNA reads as TGTGCCTGCAGACGCCTTCTTGCACCAGGAGAGCAGAACTTC. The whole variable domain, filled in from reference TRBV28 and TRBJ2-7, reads DVKVTQSSRYLVKRTGEKVFLECVQDMDHENMFWYRQDPGLGLRLIYFSYDVKMKEKGDIPEGYSVSREKKERFSLILESASTNQTSMYLCACRRLLAPGEQNFGPGTRLTVT.

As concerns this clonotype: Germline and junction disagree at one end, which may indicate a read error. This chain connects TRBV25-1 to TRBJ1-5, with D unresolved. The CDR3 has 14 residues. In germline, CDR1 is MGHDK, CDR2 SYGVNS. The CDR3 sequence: CASSKYNSNQPQHF. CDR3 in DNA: TGTGCCAGCAGTAAATATAACAGCAATCAGCCCCAGCATTTT.

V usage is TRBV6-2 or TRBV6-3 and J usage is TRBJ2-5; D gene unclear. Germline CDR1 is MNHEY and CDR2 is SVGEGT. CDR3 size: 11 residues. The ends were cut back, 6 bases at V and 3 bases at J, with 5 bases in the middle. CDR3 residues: CASREKETQYF. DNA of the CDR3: TGTGCCAGCAGGGAAAAAGAGACCCAGTACTTC.

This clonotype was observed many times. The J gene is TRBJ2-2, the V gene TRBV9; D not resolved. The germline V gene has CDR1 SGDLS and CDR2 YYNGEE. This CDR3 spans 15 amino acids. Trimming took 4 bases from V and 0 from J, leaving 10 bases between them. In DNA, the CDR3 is TGTGCCAGCAGCCCAAGGGCGGCGAACACCGGGGAGCTGTTTTTT. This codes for CASSPRAANTGELFF.

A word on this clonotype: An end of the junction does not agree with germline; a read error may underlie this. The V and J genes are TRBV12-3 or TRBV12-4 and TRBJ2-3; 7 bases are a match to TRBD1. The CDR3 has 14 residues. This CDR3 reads CASSLNRGTDPQYF. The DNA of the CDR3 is TGTGCCAGCAGTTTGAACAGGGGCACAGATCCGCAGTATTTT.

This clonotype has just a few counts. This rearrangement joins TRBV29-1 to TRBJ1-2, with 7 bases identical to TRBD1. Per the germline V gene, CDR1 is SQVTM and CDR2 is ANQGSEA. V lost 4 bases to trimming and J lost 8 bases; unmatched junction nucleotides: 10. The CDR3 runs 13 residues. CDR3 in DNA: TGCAGCGTTGGGCCTAGGGGGCCGAAGGGCTACACCTTC. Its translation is CSVGPRGPKGYTF.

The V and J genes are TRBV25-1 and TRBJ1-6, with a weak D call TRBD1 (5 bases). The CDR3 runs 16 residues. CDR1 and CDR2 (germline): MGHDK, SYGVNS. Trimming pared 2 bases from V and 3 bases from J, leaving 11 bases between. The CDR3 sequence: CASSESRAFYNSPLHF. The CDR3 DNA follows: TGTGCCAGCAGTGAAAGCAGGGCTTTCTATAATTCACCCCTCCACTTT.